What follows describes a single T cell receptor (beta chain). Authors' processing steps: From reference gene primer amplification, estimates of nucleated cell counts were derived. TCRdb's copy holds only in-frame clones and misses some; the assay was immunoSEQ multiplex PCR. V and J calls and clone size come straight from that table; D and trimming were deduced from the DNA. The sample includes 150,000 to 200,000 clones, 80% to 95% of them seen just once. The data derive from a study of blood T cell repertoires in COVID-19. As for the study in general: The origin of the acute and convalescent COVID-19 samples was the United States, Italy and Spain. PBMCs, B-cell-depleted T cells, or T cells provided the cDNA or gDNA that made up the material.

Germline lookup yields CDR1 SGHRS and CDR2 YFSETQ. This CDR3 has 17 residues. Between the trimmed V and J ends, which lost 0 bases and 5 bases, there was a span of 17 bases. Followed longitudinally, the Seattle patients had been enrolled during active infection. The source material was peripheral blood. The chain couples TRBV5-1 to TRBJ1-4, with D perhaps TRBD1 (5 bases). The sequence derives from a woman aged 60-70 years with COVID-19, enrolled during active disease. In DNA, the CDR3 is TGCGCCAGCAGCTTGGCCGTCTTCGGCCAGGGAAATGAAAAACTGTTTTTT. This translates into CASSLAVFGQGNEKLFF.